Presented here are 9 T cell receptor beta chains from one specimen sequenced in a study of Ad26.COV2.S vaccination and SARS-CoV-2 variants. Sequencing used immunoSEQ multiplex PCR; TCRdb keeps in-frame clones, though not all of them. The table lists around 100,000 clones, approximately 77% of them singletons, with about 17% in the top ten. The sample here was peripheral blood, taken after recovery from COVID-19. The receptors come from a human donor who had recovered from COVID-19.

This clone was detected only a few times. V and J are TRBV15 and TRBJ1-1; D is undetermined. The CDR3 contains 14 residues. V was cut by 4 bases and J by 6 bases, with 15 bases left in between. The germline V gene has CDR1 LNHNV and CDR2 YYDKDF (reference sequence). The CDR3 DNA follows: TGTGCCACCAGCAACTCCGCGCCAACTCCTGAAGCTTTCTTT. Protein sequence: CATSNSAPTPEAFF.

A remark on this clone: At one boundary the junction diverges from the germline segment, which might be a read error. The V call is TRBV7-2, the J call TRBJ2-2; TRBD2 matches at 11 bases. The CDR3 contains 17 residues. Germline V CDR1 and CDR2: SGHTA, FQGNSA. CDR3 DNA sequence: TGTGCCAGCAGCCTAGCGGGAGGTTCCGTGAACACCGGGGAGCTGTTTTTT. Translation gives CASSLAGGSVNTGELFF.

The CDR3 here is CASSLAPGRQETQYF. In nucleotides, the CDR3 is TGTGCCAGCAGCTTAGCCCCCGGCCGACAAGAGACCCAGTACTTC. The chain links TRBV7-2 to TRBJ2-5; no clear D gene. The V gene's germline CDR1 is SGHTA and CDR2 FQGNSA. The CDR3 has 15 residues. V dropped 0 bases and J dropped 2 bases, with 10 bases sitting between them.

V and J are TRBV27 and TRBJ1-1, with D possibly being TRBD1 (5 bases). CDR3 length equals 12 residues. Looked up from germline, CDR1 is MNHEY and CDR2 is SMNVEV (reference sequence). V dropped 5 bases and J dropped 11 bases, with 15 bases sitting between them. CDR3 sequence reads: CASSPLGRRAFF. The CDR3 DNA reads TGTGCCAGCAGTCCCCTGGGGCGTCGCGCTTTCTTT.

Comment on this clone: Relative to the germline gene, one junction end is altered; a read error may explain this. The chain recombines TRBV7-9 with TRBJ2-1, with D perhaps matching TRBD2 (5 bases). Germline CDR1 reads SEHNR; CDR2 reads FQNEAQ (reference sequence). The CDR3 contains 16 residues. The CDR3 protein is CASSLAAGSSYNEQFF. CDR3 nucleotides: TGTGCCAGCAGCCTAGCAGCAGGAAGCTCCTACAATGAGCAGTTCTTC.

The chain joins TRBV27 to TRBJ1-2, with D possibly being TRBD1 (6 bases). This CDR3 region has 14 residues. Germline CDR1 reads MNHEY; CDR2 reads SMNVEV (reference sequence). The V end was cut by 8 bases, the J end by 8 bases, with 21 bases between. The CDR3 protein is CASGSHRVGGGYTF. The CDR3 coding sequence is TGTGCCAGCGGATCGCACAGGGTGGGGGGCGGCTACACCTTC.

This chain uses TRBV18 with TRBJ1-5; the match to TRBD1 covers 9 bases. This CDR3 has 14 residues. Looked up from germline, CDR1 is KGHSH and CDR2 is LQKENI. V shed 2 bases, J shed 7 bases, and the junction held 3 bases outside the gene matches. The CDR3 loop reads CASSPGTGMQPQHF. In DNA form, the CDR3 reads TGTGCCAGCTCACCAGGGACAGGGATGCAGCCCCAGCATTTT.

The V and J genes are TRBV4-3 and TRBJ1-2; TRBD1 is a possible D gene (6 bases). The germline V gene has CDR1 LGHNA and CDR2 YSLEER. CDR3 length: 16 residues. Trimming shortened V by 0 bases and J by 4 bases, and 15 bases separated the two germline ends. CDR3 in amino acids: CASSQDPGTRGYGYTF. CDR3 bases: TGCGCCAGCAGCCAAGATCCCGGGACACGGGGCTATGGCTACACCTTC.

The DNA for the CDR3 is TGTGCCAGCAGCTTGGCGGGCCAGCCAGATACGCAGTATTTT. As protein: CASSLAGQPDTQYF. The chain joins TRBV5-6 to TRBJ2-3; no clear D gene. The CDR3 is 14 residues long. Germline values: CDR1 SGHDT, CDR2 YYEEEE. Between the trimmed V and J ends, which lost 0 bases and 4 bases, there was a span of 9 bases.